Listed below are T cell receptor beta chains from one sample, sequenced in a study of shared T cell receptors in the human thymus. Here immunoSEQ multiplex PCR was the method, and the copy in TCRdb shows in-frame clones only, minus some. Found here are approximately 660,000 clones, approximately 88% of them singletons; the top ten hold approximately 0.011%. These records were also assigned to another study, of human thymus T cells.

The sample comprised thymocytes. The receptor set was obtained from a boy younger than two with a congenital heart defect. Both conserved end residues are part of each CDR3. A D gene is named only where the DNA matches it firmly. Size values are once, few and many counts, or a class for expanded clones, and some rows have none.

len	abundance	v_gene	j_gene	d_gene	CDR3aa	CDR3nt
18	-	TRBV28	TRBJ2-5	TRBD2	CASSAPPPGTSGPETQYF	TGTGCCAGCAGTGCCCCGCCCCCAGGGACTAGTGGCCCAGAGACCCAGTACTTC
17	-	TRBV27	TRBJ2-7	-	CASGPPWFGDCLYEQYF	TGTGCCAGCGGCCCCCCATGGTTCGGGGACTGTCTATACGAGCAGTACTTC
12	-	TRBV11-3	TRBJ2-7	-	CASSLTAYEQYF	TGTGCCAGCAGCCTGACAGCTTACGAGCAGTACTTC
17	-	TRBV11-2	TRBJ1-5	TRBD1	CASSQTGTGGKNQPQHF	TGTGCCAGCAGCCAAACCGGGACAGGGGGAAAAAATCAGCCCCAGCATTTT
17	once	TRBV30	TRBJ2-7	TRBD2	CAWDGTSGDLRAYEQYF	TGTGCCTGGGACGGGACTAGCGGGGACCTTAGAGCCTACGAGCAGTACTTC
12	-	TRBV29-1	TRBJ2-7	-	CSVAGVQYEQYF	TGCAGCGTTGCAGGGGTCCAATACGAGCAGTACTTC
17	-	TRBV4-3	TRBJ2-1	TRBD2	CASSQDSTSGRTNEQFF	TGCGCCAGCAGCCAAGATTCGACTAGCGGGAGAACCAATGAGCAGTTCTTC
17	-	TRBV10-2	TRBJ2-3	-	CASSEGAGRGGTDTQYF	TGCGCCAGCAGTGAAGGGGCCGGGCGCGGGGGCACAGATACGCAGTATTTT
11	-	TRBV29-1	TRBJ1-5	-	CSVEDGRAQHF	TGCAGCGTTGAAGATGGGAGGGCCCAGCATTTT
20	-	TRBV5-1	TRBJ2-7	TRBD1	CASSSDRGGSGPLATYEQYF	TGCGCCAGCAGCTCGGACAGGGGAGGCAGTGGACCTTTGGCCACCTACGAGCAGTACTTC
20	-	TRBV4-3	TRBJ2-6	-	CASSRGLGIRTGSGANVLTF	TGCGCCAGCAGCCGTGGGTTGGGGATACGTACAGGCTCTGGGGCCAACGTCCTGACTTTC
14	-	TRBV30	TRBJ2-7	-	CAWSVSAASCEQYF	TGTGCCTGGAGTGTCAGCGCTGCTTCCTGCGAGCAGTACTTC
15	-	TRBV7-2	TRBJ2-2	TRBD1	CASSFAGGGTGELFF	TGTGCCAGCAGCTTTGCAGGGGGCGGGACCGGGGAGCTGTTTTTT
13	-	TRBV2	TRBJ2-7	TRBD2	CASSMRGAYEQYF	TGTGCCAGCAGCATGCGGGGGGCCTACGAGCAGTACTTC
15	-	TRBV6-6	TRBJ1-5	TRBD1	CASSMGTDGNQPQHF	TGTGCCAGCAGTATGGGGACAGATGGCAATCAGCCCCAGCATTTT
16	once	TRBV2	TRBJ1-5	TRBD1	CASSGLNRGCNQPQHF	TGTGCCAGCAGTGGCCTTAACAGGGGGTGCAATCAGCCCCAGCATTTT
14	few	TRBV7-2	TRBJ1-1	-	CASSFGTPNTEAFF	TGTGCCAGCAGCTTCGGGACACCGAACACTGAAGCTTTCTTT
15	-	TRBV4-1	TRBJ2-1	-	CASSQKGEGPNEQFF	TGCGCCAGCAGCCAGAAGGGGGAGGGCCCGAATGAGCAGTTCTTC
15	-	TRBV10-3	TRBJ1-5	TRBD1	CAISELQGYNQPQHF	TGTGCCATCAGTGAGTTACAGGGGTACAATCAGCCCCAGCATTTT
11	-	TRBV20-1	TRBJ2-7	-	CSARVAREQYF	TGCAGTGCTAGAGTGGCCAGGGAGCAGTACTTC
19	-	TRBV2	TRBJ2-7	TRBD2	CASRPTEGSLAGGAYEQYF	TGTGCCAGCAGACCCACGGAGGGTAGTCTAGCGGGAGGGGCCTACGAGCAGTACTTC
16	-	TRBV15	TRBJ2-7	-	CATSRALERIGSEQYF	TGTGCCACCAGCAGAGCCCTAGAGCGGATTGGTAGCGAGCAGTACTTC
16	once	TRBV29-1	TRBJ2-7	-	CSVSLGVLTTGTEQYF	TGCAGCGTCAGCCTAGGGGTCCTTACGACAGGCACGGAGCAGTACTTC
18	-	TRBV6-1	TRBJ1-3	TRBD1	CASSEAHQGGNSGNTIYF	TGTGCCAGCAGTGAAGCGCACCAGGGGGGTAACTCTGGAAACACCATATATTTT
15	-	TRBV7-2	TRBJ2-7	TRBD2	CASSRREKIHYEQYF	TGTGCCAGCAGCAGGCGGGAGAAGATCCACTACGAGCAGTACTTC
12	-	TRBV2	TRBJ1-2	-	CASSEHPEGYTF	TGTGCCAGCAGTGAACACCCGGAGGGCTACACCTTC
12	-	TRBV7-2	TRBJ2-5	-	CASSSVVETQYF	TGTGCCAGCAGCTCCGTTGTTGAGACCCAGTACTTC
16	-	TRBV5-1	TRBJ2-1	TRBD2	CASSPPTSGRSNEQFF	TGCGCCAGCAGCCCGCCAACTAGCGGGAGGAGCAATGAGCAGTTCTTC
13	once	TRBV5-4	TRBJ2-1	-	CASRGGAYNEQFF	TGTGCCAGCAGGGGGGGAGCCTACAATGAGCAGTTCTTC
12	-	TRBV13	TRBJ2-1	-	CASSIRCRRQFF	TGTGCCAGCAGCATCCGGTGCCGCCGGCAGTTCTTC
14	-	TRBV30	TRBJ1-2	-	CAWSGTEGRHGYTF	TGTGCCTGGAGCGGGACGGAGGGCCGGCATGGCTACACCTTC
19	-	TRBV4-3	TRBJ1-3	TRBD1	CASSQVKGRDRVTGNTIYF	TGCGCCAGCAGCCAAGTTAAGGGTCGGGACAGGGTCACTGGAAACACCATATATTTT
13	-	TRBV5-6	TRBJ1-1	-	CATSEATNTEAFF	TGTGCCACTTCTGAGGCGACGAACACTGAAGCTTTCTTT
17	few	TRBV18	TRBJ2-1	-	CASSLRDTKSSYNEQFF	TGTGCCAGCTCACTCCGGGACACCAAAAGCTCCTACAATGAGCAGTTCTTC
17	-	TRBV5-1	TRBJ2-1	TRBD2	CASSVGPVSGEINEQFF	TGCGCCAGCAGCGTTGGGCCCGTGAGCGGGGAAATCAATGAGCAGTTCTTC
17	-	TRBV4-3	TRBJ1-2	TRBD1	CASSQDTGQGTNYGYTF	TGCGCCAGCAGCCAAGACACCGGACAGGGAACTAACTATGGCTACACCTTC
15	-	TRBV5-1	TRBJ2-1	-	CASSPLWAGYNEQFF	TGCGCCAGCAGCCCCCTTTGGGCAGGTTACAATGAGCAGTTCTTC
16	-	TRBV27	TRBJ2-7	-	CASSSGWVFDSYEQYF	TGTGCCAGCTCCTCCGGGTGGGTTTTCGACTCCTACGAGCAGTACTTC
16	-	TRBV6-5	TRBJ2-1	-	CASSYSDGSSYNEQFF	TGTGCCAGCAGTTACTCCGACGGGAGCTCCTACAATGAGCAGTTCTTC
17	-	TRBV14	TRBJ2-2	TRBD1	CASSQVGTGGDTGELFF	TGTGCCAGCAGCCAAGTAGGGACAGGGGGAGACACCGGGGAGCTGTTTTTT
13	-	TRBV28	TRBJ1-2	-	CASRTDTNYGYTF	TGTGCCAGCAGAACCGACACTAACTATGGCTACACCTTC
15	-	TRBV28	TRBJ2-7	-	CASSLRPGIHHEQYF	TGTGCCAGCAGTTTAAGACCAGGGATCCACCACGAGCAGTACTTC
17	-	TRBV25-1	TRBJ2-3	TRBD1	CASSEPSRTGDWDTQYF	TGTGCCAGCAGTGAGCCGTCTCGAACAGGGGATTGGGATACGCAGTATTTT
14	-	TRBV6-1	TRBJ2-5	TRBD1	CASRIDRDCETQYF	TGTGCCAGCAGGATCGACAGGGATTGTGAGACCCAGTACTTC
15	-	TRBV7-2	TRBJ1-1	TRBD1	CASSPWTGQNTEAFF	TGTGCCAGCAGCCCCTGGACAGGCCAGAACACTGAAGCTTTCTTT
15	once	TRBV5-1	TRBJ2-1	TRBD2	CASSAGRAFYNEQFF	TGCGCCAGCAGCGCCGGGAGGGCCTTCTACAATGAGCAGTTCTTC
15	-	TRBV5-8	TRBJ2-5	-	CASSLPLTSGETQYF	TGTGCCAGCAGCTTGCCTCTTACCTCGGGGGAGACCCAGTACTTC
14	few	TRBV5-6	TRBJ2-1	TRBD1	CASTHATGDNEQFF	TGTGCCAGCACCCACGCGACAGGGGACAATGAGCAGTTCTTC
19	-	TRBV14	TRBJ2-7	TRBD2	CASSQDGTSGSEWAYEQYF	TGTGCCAGCAGCCAAGATGGGACTAGCGGGAGTGAGTGGGCCTACGAGCAGTACTTC
13	-	TRBV4-3	TRBJ2-7	-	CASSQGPSYEQYF	TGCGCCAGCAGCCAGGGGCCCTCCTACGAGCAGTACTTC
14	-	TRBV18	TRBJ2-7	-	CASSPPVVPYEQYF	TGTGCCAGCTCACCACCGGTAGTTCCCTACGAGCAGTACTTC
14	-	TRBV27	TRBJ2-7	-	CASSHPGHRYEQYF	TGTGCCAGCAGCCATCCGGGACACCGCTACGAGCAGTACTTC
15	-	TRBV28	TRBJ2-7	-	CASSPNRGMGGEQYF	TGTGCCAGCAGTCCTAACAGGGGCATGGGGGGCGAGCAGTACTTC
19	few	TRBV7-2	TRBJ2-6	TRBD1	CASSSQGARPYSGANVLTF	TGTGCCAGCAGCTCGCAGGGGGCCCGCCCCTACTCTGGGGCCAACGTCCTGACTTTC
14	few	TRBV27	TRBJ2-7	-	CASSFRGPRYEQYF	TGTGCCAGCAGTTTTCGGGGTCCTCGTTACGAGCAGTACTTC
15	-	TRBV19	TRBJ2-7	TRBD1	CASSWTGVPSYEQYF	TGTGCCAGTAGTTGGACAGGGGTCCCCTCCTACGAGCAGTACTTC
17	-	TRBV28	TRBJ2-1	TRBD2	CASSLSSPGGMYNEQFF	TGTGCCAGCAGTTTATCTTCTCCGGGGGGTATGTACAATGAGCAGTTCTTC